Following are 3 T cell receptor beta chains from one sample sequenced in a study of response to subunit inactivated influenza vaccine. TCRdb reprocessed the RT-PCR reads via MiXCR and lists one record per CDR3 protein. This sample has some 800,000 distinct CDR3 sequences, with about 20% found just once. Sample: PBMCs from blood, taken more than 4 days after vaccination. All receptors derive from a man between 50 and 59 years old who received an inactivated influenza vaccine.

The gene calls are TRBV25-1 and TRBJ2-5; TRBD1 is a possible D gene (5 bases). The CDR3 consists of 12 residues. Looked up from germline, CDR1 is MGHDK and CDR2 is SYGVNS. Trimming removed 9 bases at V and 4 bases at J, with 12 bases between. This chain's CDR3 is CASQGLLETQYF. Written as DNA, the CDR3 is TGTGCCAGTCAGGGTTTGCTAGAGACCCAGTACTTC.

V and J are TRBV7-6 and TRBJ2-6, with a tentative D call TRBD1 (5 bases). The CDR3 sequence is 15 residues long. Trimming stripped 5 bases from V and 5 bases from J, with 13 bases between. CDR1 and CDR2 (germline): SGHVS, FNYEAQ. For the CDR3, the DNA is TGTGCCAGCAGCCCCCTGTACAGGAGGGCCAACGTCCTGACTTTC. It specifies CASSPLYRRANVLTF.

V is TRBV20-1 and J is TRBJ1-2; 9 bases agree with TRBD1. The J segment lost 5 bases and the V segment lost 1 base, leaving 5 bases of the junction unmatched. The CDR3 spans 14 residues. Germline assignment: CDR1 DFQATT and CDR2 SNEGSKA (reference sequence). The CDR3: CSARGFDRGYGYTF. In DNA, the CDR3 is TGCAGTGCTAGAGGCTTCGACAGGGGGTATGGCTACACCTTC.